These T cell receptor beta chains were read from a single sample in a study of beta chain features in type 1 diabetes. The table came from immunoSEQ multiplex PCR; TCRdb's copy has only in-frame clones and leaves some out. The sample has about 41,000 clones, around 63% seen once; the top ten hold under 2%. The material sequenced was Tregs from blood. Receptors were obtained from a man aged 25-45 years with type 1 diabetes. Some clones in this sample may be carry-over from other donors' samples. Each CDR3 is given without its conserved first and last residue.

V,J,CDR3
TRBV5-5,TRBJ2-7,ASSAGERGPAYEQY
TRBV4-1,TRBJ2-3,ASSLGVAGETDTQY
TRBV10-3,TRBJ2-3,AISESIMVGAGADTQY
TRBV7-8,TRBJ1-1,ASSGVSGGRTEAF
TRBV19,TRBJ2-1,ASSKRGSVVISYNEQF
TRBV28,TRBJ2-3,ASSLAGGRTDTQY
TRBV7-2,TRBJ2-3,ASSFQEADTQY
TRBV7-2,TRBJ2-3,ASSLVIGSDTQY
TRBV18,TRBJ1-4,ASSPGQGATNEKLF
TRBV2,TRBJ1-1,ASTNTEAF
TRBV28,TRBJ2-7,ASSSPGQGLHEQY
TRBV28,TRBJ1-3,ASSFHQRRGRNTIY
TRBV9,TRBJ2-1,ASNPGLAGVLF
TRBV7-2,TRBJ1-1,ASSFWAGTEAF
TRBV30,TRBJ2-5,AWSWDSGETQY
TRBV6-5,TRBJ1-4,ASSYSAITNEKLF
TRBV5-1,TRBJ2-7,ASSLQGQQGVSYEQY
TRBV29-1,TRBJ2-5,SVGRGNQETQY
TRBV27,TRBJ2-1,ASSSPSGGHNEQF
TRBV7-6,TRBJ2-1,ASSSRSYNEQF
TRBV11-2,TRBJ1-6,ASSSGPYSPLH
TRBV7-9,TRBJ2-4,ASSFGVLAKNIQY
TRBV9,TRBJ2-1,ASSGPRRGRGSNEQF
TRBV7-9,TRBJ2-7,ASSLQGRDYEQY
TRBV4-3,TRBJ1-5,ASSQDAIGHVNQPQH
TRBV7-3,TRBJ1-1,ASSLIGGRDEAF
TRBV7-2,TRBJ2-6,ASSPGTGVLGANVLT
TRBV5-1,TRBJ2-1,ASTLGGLDREQF
TRBV18,TRBJ2-7,ASSPSRVSYEQY
TRBV15,TRBJ1-1,ATSRALMNTEAF
TRBV7-8,TRBJ2-5,ASDGGQGAQETQY
TRBV2,TRBJ1-1,ASSESGVMNTEAF
TRBV9,TRBJ2-1,ASSVGGAGAYNEQF
TRBV28,TRBJ2-4,ASVGTGKNIQY
TRBV28,TRBJ1-2,ASRRQGGGYT
TRBV12-1,TRBJ2-1,ASSRLAGGHNEQF
TRBV29-1,TRBJ2-1,SVVVGTSGGGNEQF
TRBV6-5,TRBJ2-1,ASKTPGTGGYEQF
TRBV6-1,TRBJ1-2,ASSEGAGAYGYT
TRBV5-1,TRBJ2-7,ASSLRQGAYEQY
TRBV18,TRBJ2-1,ASSPLGGHEQF
TRBV15,TRBJ2-5,ATRPTTGGKETQY
TRBV9,TRBJ2-1,ASSVAPYNEQF
TRBV6-5,TRBJ1-2,ASSAAGTGDYGYT
TRBV7-3,TRBJ2-1,ASSSGSGSYNEQF